This T cell receptor (beta chain) was recovered during a study of blood T cell repertoires in COVID-19 (dated by TCRdb to the early 2020s). In the study overall: Collaborator samples came from the United States, Italy and Spain and covered acute and convalescent phases of COVID-19. The prospective study material was composed of cDNA or gDNA derived from T cells, B-cell-depleted T cells, or PBMCs. The dataset comprised deeply sampled blood TCRbeta repertoires from subjects exposed to, actively infected with, or recovered from COVID-19. The repertoires were released in a freely available public database meant as a resource for research on the immune response to SARS-CoV-2. The samples were drawn from the first 160 participants of the ongoing ImmuneRACE study and from 1,254 subjects provided by 6 global collaborators. Sample metadata almost always included a de-identified subject ID, COVID-19 status, age in years and sex. Where available, HLA class I and class II types were obtained from metadata supplied by the sample provider rather than from assay-based typing. General study outcomes and caveats: How much clinical and demographic metadata was included differed by source and by participant, and the metadata was provided uncurated.

Germline trimming: 3 bases from V, 6 bases from J; junction bases outside gene matches: 9. The CDR3, cysteine through phenylalanine, is 15 amino acids long. CDR3 DNA is the only sequence kept; it has 45 bases, read in frame from the first base. The germline V gene provides CDR1 SGDLS and CDR2 YYNGEE. With respect to this clone: This receptor's antigen is unknown. Per-base qualities were not stored, and no clone one base away is much larger.

TCRbeta CDR3 regions were amplified from genomic DNA by means of the immunoSEQ Assay, a bias-controlled multiplex PCR. In the original analysis: The number of nucleated cells in each sample was estimated from the amplification of reference gene primers within the assay. To quantify the absolute abundance of each unique TCRbeta CDR3 rearrangement, sequence reads were collapsed and filtered. For each sample, productive Simpson clonality was calculated as the square root of Simpson's diversity index across productive rearrangements. The source is immuneACCESS, and TCRdb retained only in-frame sequences with V and J called. Part of the clones is not carried over; for the studies checked, unresolved V genes explain less than half of this, and the remainder is unexplained. V, J and clone size derive from that table, while D and trimming were established from the DNA sequence. This sample gives just over 250,000 clones in total; approximately 88% of them show up just once. The ten biggest clones cover roughly 10% of the sample.

One collaborating source in Seattle enrolled patients while the patients were actively infected and followed the patients over time throughout the course of disease. Each collaborating institution followed its own protocols to collect whole blood in K2EDTA tubes. For TCRbeta analysis, collaborators shipped samples as frozen whole blood, isolated PBMCs, or DNA extracted from either of those sample types. This clonotype was sampled from a woman aged 65 to 85 with COVID-19, enrolled during active disease. Sequencing was done on a sample of peripheral blood. The V gene is TRBV9 and the J gene is TRBJ2-3; 8 middle bases align to TRBD1. CDR3 reads: CASSATGVGSDTQYF. In nucleotide form, the sequence is TGTGCCAGCAGCGCGACAGGGGTAGGGTCGGATACGCAGTATTTT. Here the CDR3 is joined to the reference TRBV9 and TRBJ2-3 genes, and the full variable domain is: DSGVTQTPKHLITATGQRVTLRCSPRSGDLSVYWYQQSLDQGLQFLIQYYNGEERAKGNILERFSAQQFPDLHSELNLSSLELGDSALYFCASSATGVGSDTQYFGPGTRLTVL.